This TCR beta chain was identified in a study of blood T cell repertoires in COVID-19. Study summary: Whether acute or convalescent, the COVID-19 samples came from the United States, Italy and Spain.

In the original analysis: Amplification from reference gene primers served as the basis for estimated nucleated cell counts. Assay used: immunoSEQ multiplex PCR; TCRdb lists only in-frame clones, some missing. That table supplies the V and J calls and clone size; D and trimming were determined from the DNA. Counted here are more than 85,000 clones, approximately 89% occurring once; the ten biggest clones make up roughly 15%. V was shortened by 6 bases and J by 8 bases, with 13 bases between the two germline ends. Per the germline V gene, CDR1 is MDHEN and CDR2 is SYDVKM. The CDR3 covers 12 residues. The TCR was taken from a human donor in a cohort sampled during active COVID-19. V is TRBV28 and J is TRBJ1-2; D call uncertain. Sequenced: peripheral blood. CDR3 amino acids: CASSSLLWGYTF. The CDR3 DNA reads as TGTGCCAGCAGCTCACTCCTATGGGGCTACACCTTC.